This is a list of T cell receptor beta chains from one sample in a study of blood T cell repertoires in COVID-19. Profiled with immunoSEQ multiplex PCR; TCRdb holds only in-frame clones, not every one. The repertoire includes around 250,000 clones, more than 70% of them detected once, and approximately 8.6% sits in the top ten. The sequencing sample was made of peripheral blood. These receptors came from a man aged 35 to 55 with active or convalescent COVID-19. CDR3s include the opening cysteine and the closing phenylalanine or tryptophan. A D gene is named only where the DNA matches it firmly. Not every row has a clone size; where given, it reads once, few, many or a size class.

D | size | J | V | CDR3 | DNA
NA | NA | TRBJ2-7 | TRBV7-8 | CASSPAGANEQYF | TGTGCCAGCAGCCCAGCAGGGGCTAACGAGCAGTACTTC
NA | NA | TRBJ2-4 | TRBV21-1 | CARITGIAKNIQYF | TGTGCCAGGATAACAGGAATAGCCAAAAACATTCAGTACTTC
NA | NA | TRBJ1-1 | TRBV4-3 | CASSQDRGVGNTEAFF | TGCGCCAGCAGCCAAGACAGGGGTGTTGGGAACACTGAAGCTTTCTTT
TRBD2 | NA | TRBJ2-1 | TRBV30 | CAWVTSGPYNEQFF | TGTGCCTGGGTTACTAGCGGGCCTTACAATGAGCAGTTCTTC
NA | NA | TRBJ1-1 | TRBV6-5 | CAGGMNTEAFF | TGCGCTGGAGGGATGAACACTGAAGCTTTCTTT
NA | NA | TRBJ2-1 | TRBV18 | CASSPRDFEQFF | TGTGCCAGCTCACCTCGAGACTTCGAGCAGTTCTTC
NA | NA | TRBJ2-1 | TRBV6-5 | CASRPSGGSYNEQFF | TGTGCCAGCAGACCGAGCGGAGGCTCCTACAATGAGCAGTTCTTC
NA | NA | TRBJ1-6 | TRBV2 | CASSVDGGPLHF | TGTGCCAGCAGTGTGGACGGAGGGCCCCTCCACTTT
NA | NA | TRBJ2-3 | TRBV21-1 | CASSKVFGASDRARVVRPGDTQYF | TGTGCCAGCAGCAAAGTGTTTGGGGCGTCCGACAGGGCGAGGGTTGTGCGCCCTGGGGATACGCAGTATTTT
NA | NA | TRBJ2-7 | TRBV14 | CASSPPGSYEQYF | TGTGCCAGCAGCCCTCCCGGCTCCTACGAGCAGTACTTC
TRBD2 | once | TRBJ2-3 | TRBV30 | CAWGLAGVADTQYF | TGTGCCTGGGGACTAGCGGGAGTAGCAGATACGCAGTATTTT
TRBD2 | NA | TRBJ2-7 | TRBV4-2 | CASSQDSGSSSEQYF | TGTGCCAGCAGCCAAGATAGCGGGAGTAGCTCCGAGCAGTACTTC
NA | NA | TRBJ2-2 | TRBV10-3 | CAIQGNTGELFF | TGTGCCATCCAGGGGAACACCGGGGAGCTGTTTTTT
NA | NA | TRBJ1-1 | TRBV6-5 | CASSPIASPTEAFF | TGTGCCAGCAGTCCTATCGCCTCCCCCACTGAAGCTTTCTTT
NA | NA | TRBJ1-4 | TRBV2 | CASSLLTTNEKLFF | TGTGCCAGCAGTCTACTGACAACTAATGAAAAACTGTTTTTT
TRBD1 | NA | TRBJ1-2 | TRBV7-2 | CASSLGTGHYGYTF | TGTGCCAGCAGCTTAGGGACAGGGCACTATGGCTACACCTTC
NA | NA | TRBJ1-2 | TRBV7-9 | CASSFDSYGYTF | TGTGCCAGCAGCTTTGACAGTTATGGCTACACCTTC
TRBD2 | NA | TRBJ2-3 | TRBV5-1 | CASSLGLAGGPSTDTQYF | TGCGCCAGCAGCTTGGGACTAGCGGGGGGGCCTAGCACAGATACGCAGTATTTT
TRBD1 | NA | TRBJ2-7 | TRBV18 | CASSQGQGRSYEQYF | TGTGCCAGCTCACAAGGACAGGGGAGGTCCTACGAGCAGTACTTC
TRBD1 | NA | TRBJ1-6 | TRBV30 | CAWDRDSPLHF | TGTGCCTGGGACAGGGACTCACCCCTCCACTTT
TRBD2 | few | TRBJ2-7 | TRBV4-1 | CASSQVDMGLAGGEQYF | TGCGCCAGCAGCCAAGTTGACATGGGACTAGCGGGGGGGGAGCAGTACTTC
TRBD1 | NA | TRBJ1-1 | TRBV29-1 | CSAQGQAGLSEAFF | TGCAGCGCCCAGGGACAGGCCGGCCTATCTGAAGCTTTCTTT
TRBD1 | NA | TRBJ1-1 | TRBV6-5 | CASSLDRGPGTEAFF | TGTGCCAGCAGTCTGGACAGGGGGCCGGGCACTGAAGCTTTCTTT
NA | few | TRBJ1-6 | TRBV5-1 | CASSLGQVGSPLHF | TGCGCCAGCAGCTTGGGGCAGGTCGGTTCACCCCTCCACTTT
TRBD1 | NA | TRBJ1-3 | TRBV2 | CASSRDRAGNTIYF | TGTGCCAGCAGTCGGGACAGGGCCGGAAACACCATATATTTT
TRBD2 | NA | TRBJ2-3 | TRBV19 | CASSIGAGGPRDTQYF | TGTGCCAGTAGTATAGGAGCGGGGGGGCCGAGAGATACGCAGTATTTT
TRBD1 | NA | TRBJ1-6 | TRBV6-6 | CASSVVGQGNSPLHF | TGTGCCAGCAGCGTCGTTGGACAGGGTAATTCACCCCTCCACTTT
TRBD2 | NA | TRBJ2-5 | TRBV7-8 | CASSSGRGGLEKTQYF | TGTGCCAGCAGCTCTGGGCGGGGGGGCCTCGAAAAGACCCAGTACTTC
TRBD1 | once | TRBJ1-2 | TRBV14 | CASSQRTGFGYTF | TGTGCCAGCAGCCAACGGACAGGGTTTGGCTACACCTTC
TRBD2 | few | TRBJ2-4 | TRBV6-1 | CASSELTMAGGGKNIQYF | TGTGCCAGCAGTGAATTAACTATGGCGGGAGGAGGGAAAAACATTCAGTACTTC
NA | NA | TRBJ2-3 | TRBV10-3 | CAISEPRLVADTQYF | TGTGCCATCAGTGAGCCCCGACTAGTAGCAGATACGCAGTATTTT
NA | once | TRBJ1-4 | TRBV4-1 | CASSQAFYPNEKLFF | TGCGCCAGCAGCCAAGCGTTCTACCCAAATGAAAAACTGTTTTTT
NA | NA | TRBJ1-5 | TRBV19 | CASSLGKGRLYSNQPQHF | TGTGCCAGTAGTCTCGGAAAGGGGAGGCTTTATAGCAATCAGCCCCAGCATTTT
TRBD1 | few | TRBJ1-1 | TRBV18 | CASSLFTGGTEAFF | TGTGCCAGCTCACTTTTTACAGGGGGCACTGAAGCTTTCTTT
NA | NA | TRBJ1-2 | TRBV28 | CASSLSHRSSGYTF | TGTGCCAGCAGTTTATCACACAGATCTTCGGGCTACACCTTC
NA | NA | TRBJ2-1 | TRBV18 | CASSPSGGYNEQFF | TGTGCCAGCTCGCCATCAGGGGGGTACAATGAGCAGTTCTTC
NA | NA | TRBJ1-1 | TRBV11-2 | CASSPTGNTEAFF | TGTGCCAGCAGCCCCACTGGGAACACTGAAGCTTTCTTT
NA | NA | TRBJ1-1 | TRBV24-1 | CATRASDYAEAFF | TGTGCCACCAGGGCTTCGGACTACGCTGAAGCTTTCTTT
NA | NA | TRBJ2-1 | TRBV9 | CASSVGSGQGGHNEQFF | TGTGCCAGCAGCGTAGGGTCCGGGCAGGGAGGCCACAATGAGCAGTTCTTC
NA | NA | TRBJ1-2 | TRBV12-3/TRBV12-4 | CASRTDRSGYTF | TGTGCCAGCAGAACAGACAGGTCTGGCTACACCTTC
TRBD1 | NA | TRBJ1-2 | TRBV30 | CAWSWDSFYGHTF | TGTGCCTGGAGCTGGGACAGCTTCTATGGCCACACCTTC
NA | NA | TRBJ2-3 | TRBV24-1 | CATSDVRGNTDTQYF | TGTGCCACCAGTGATGTCAGGGGAAACACAGATACGCAGTATTTT
NA | NA | TRBJ1-2 | TRBV21-1 | CASSCRAENYGYTF | TGTGCCAGCAGCTGTCGTGCGGAGAACTATGGCTACACCTTC
NA | NA | TRBJ1-2 | TRBV30 | CAWSPGGYGYTF | TGTGCCTGGAGTCCGGGTGGTTATGGCTACACCTTC
TRBD2 | NA | TRBJ2-1 | TRBV19 | CASSIGGLALGNEQFF | TGTGCCAGTAGTATAGGGGGACTAGCTCTCGGGAATGAGCAGTTCTTC